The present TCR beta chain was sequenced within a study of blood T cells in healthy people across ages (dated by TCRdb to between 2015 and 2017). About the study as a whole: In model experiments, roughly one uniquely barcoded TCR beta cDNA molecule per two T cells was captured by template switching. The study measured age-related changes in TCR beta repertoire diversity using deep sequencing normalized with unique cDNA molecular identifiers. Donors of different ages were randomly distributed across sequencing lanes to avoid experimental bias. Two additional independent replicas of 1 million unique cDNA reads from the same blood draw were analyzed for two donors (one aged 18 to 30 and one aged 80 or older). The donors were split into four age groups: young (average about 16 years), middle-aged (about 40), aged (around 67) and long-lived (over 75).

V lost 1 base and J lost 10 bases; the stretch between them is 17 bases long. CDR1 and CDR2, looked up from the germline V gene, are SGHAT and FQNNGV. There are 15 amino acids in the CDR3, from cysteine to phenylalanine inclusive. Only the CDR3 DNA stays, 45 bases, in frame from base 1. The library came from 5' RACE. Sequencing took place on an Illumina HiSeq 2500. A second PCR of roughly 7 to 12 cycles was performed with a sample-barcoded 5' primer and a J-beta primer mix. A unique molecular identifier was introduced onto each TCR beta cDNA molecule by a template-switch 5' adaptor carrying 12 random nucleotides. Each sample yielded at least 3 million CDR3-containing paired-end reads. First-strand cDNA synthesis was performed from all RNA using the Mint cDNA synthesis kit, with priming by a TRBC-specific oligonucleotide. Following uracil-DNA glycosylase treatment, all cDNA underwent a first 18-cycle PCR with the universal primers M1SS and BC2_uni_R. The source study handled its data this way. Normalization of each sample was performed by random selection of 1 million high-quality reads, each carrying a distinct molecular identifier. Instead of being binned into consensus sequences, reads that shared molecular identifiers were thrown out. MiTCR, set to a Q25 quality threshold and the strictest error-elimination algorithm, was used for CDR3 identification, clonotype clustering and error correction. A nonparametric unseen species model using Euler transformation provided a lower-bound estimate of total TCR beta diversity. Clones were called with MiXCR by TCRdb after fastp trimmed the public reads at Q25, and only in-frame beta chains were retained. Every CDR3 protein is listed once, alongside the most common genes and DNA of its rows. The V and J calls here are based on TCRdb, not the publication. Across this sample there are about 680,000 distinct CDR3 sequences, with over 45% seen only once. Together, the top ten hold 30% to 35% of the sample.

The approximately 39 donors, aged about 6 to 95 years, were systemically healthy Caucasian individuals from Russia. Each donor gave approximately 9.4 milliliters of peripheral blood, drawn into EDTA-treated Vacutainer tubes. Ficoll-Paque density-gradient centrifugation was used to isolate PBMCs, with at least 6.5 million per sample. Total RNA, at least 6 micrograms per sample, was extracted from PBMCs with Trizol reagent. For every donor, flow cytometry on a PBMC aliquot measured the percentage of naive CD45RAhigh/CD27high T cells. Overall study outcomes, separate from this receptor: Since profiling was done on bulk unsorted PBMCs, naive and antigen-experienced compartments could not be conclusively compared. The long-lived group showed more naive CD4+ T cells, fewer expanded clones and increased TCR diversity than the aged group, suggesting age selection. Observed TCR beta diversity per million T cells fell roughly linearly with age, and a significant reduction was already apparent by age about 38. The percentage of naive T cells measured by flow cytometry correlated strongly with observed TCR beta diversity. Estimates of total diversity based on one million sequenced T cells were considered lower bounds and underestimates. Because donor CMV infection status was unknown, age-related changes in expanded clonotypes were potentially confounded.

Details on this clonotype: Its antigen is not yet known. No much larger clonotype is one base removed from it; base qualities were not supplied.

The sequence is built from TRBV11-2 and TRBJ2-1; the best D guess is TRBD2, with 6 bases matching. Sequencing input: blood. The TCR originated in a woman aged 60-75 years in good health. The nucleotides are TGTGCCAGCAGCTTAGTTCCCGGGAGTCTATACGAGCAGTTCTTC. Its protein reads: CASSLVPGSLYEQFF.